The 9 T cell receptor beta chains below were found in one sample sequenced in a study of T-cell memory formation after mild COVID-19. TCRdb re-analysed the 5' RACE reads in MiXCR, keeping a single row per CDR3 protein. The sample holds 90,000 to 120,000 distinct CDR3 sequences, approximately 14% seen once. The sequenced sample was PBMCs or a T cell subset sorted from them (not recorded which). The receptors derive from a man between 18 and 35 years old who had mild COVID-19 (a few samples of this study predate the infection). Cell type and time point are not known.

This clonotype turned up a few times. This chain links TRBV7-9 with TRBJ2-1; 12 bases match TRBD2. V lost 4 bases to trimming and J lost 4 bases; unmatched junction nucleotides: 14. This CDR3 is 19 amino acids long. The germline CDR1 and CDR2 sequences are SEHNR and FQNEAQ (reference sequence). This CDR3 reads CASSSTLLTSGGLYNEQFF. In nucleotides, the CDR3 is TGTGCCAGCAGCTCGACCCTCCTCACTAGCGGGGGGCTATACAATGAGCAGTTCTTC.

This clonotype was seen a few times. V usage is TRBV20-1 and J usage is TRBJ2-5; a possible D gene is TRBD2 (6 bases). CDR3 length: 14 amino acids. V lost 0 bases and J lost 3, with 11 bases in between. In germline, CDR1 is DFQATT, CDR2 SNEGSKA (reference sequence). CDR3 coding DNA: TGCAGTGCTAGAGAGGGGGAGCGGGAAGAGACCCAGTACTTC. As protein: CSAREGEREETQYF.

The gene calls are TRBV7-2 and TRBJ2-1, with no clear D. Trimming removed 5 bases from V and 2 bases from J, with 10 bases in between. This CDR3 has 14 residues. Germline V lookup: CDR1 SGHTA, CDR2 FQGNSA. The CDR3 sequence is CASSPDGAYNEQFF. The CDR3 DNA follows: TGTGCCAGCAGCCCGGACGGAGCCTACAATGAGCAGTTCTTC. The full variable domain, rest sourced from reference TRBV7-2 and TRBJ2-1, is GAGVSQSPSNKVTEKGKDVELRCDPISGHTALYWYRQSLGQGLEFLIYFQGNSAPDKSGLPSDRFSAERTGGSVSTLTIQRTQQEDSAVYLCASSPDGAYNEQFFGPGTRLTVL.

This clonotype has just a few counts. This chain joins TRBV11-2 and TRBJ2-1; TRBD1 is a possible D gene (6 bases). Germline lookup yields CDR1 SGHAT and CDR2 FQNNGV. The CDR3 is 13 amino acids. Trimming shortened V by 5 bases and J by 8 bases, and 13 bases separated the two germline ends. The CDR3 nucleotides are TGTGCCAGCAGCCCAGGGGTACTGGATGAGCAGTTCTTC. This sequence encodes CASSPGVLDEQFF.

This clonotype came up a few times. J is TRBJ1-2 and V is TRBV6-2 or TRBV6-3; D not certain. Deletions cut 7 bases from V and 9 bases from J, with 36 bases between. In germline, CDR1 is MNHEY, CDR2 SVGEGT. This CDR3 is 19 amino acids long. CDR3 residues: CASTPREGITTMRGFRYTF. The CDR3 DNA reads as TGTGCCAGCACCCCACGGGAGGGAATAACTACTATGAGAGGCTTCCGCTACACCTTC.

This clonotype came up a few times. This chain uses TRBV7-9 with TRBJ2-3; D gene uncertain. V was clipped by 7 bases and J by 6 bases, with 14 bases between them. This CDR3 has 13 residues. The germline V gene encodes CDR1 SEHNR and CDR2 FQNEAQ (reference sequence). The CDR3 region is CASNGLRRDTQYF. In DNA, the CDR3 is TGTGCCAGCAACGGGCTGCGCCGGGATACGCAGTATTTT.

The V call is TRBV25-1, the J call TRBJ1-1; a possible D gene is TRBD1 (6 bases). This CDR3 contains 12 residues. The germline V gene encodes CDR1 MGHDK and CDR2 SYGVNS. V dropped 7 bases and J dropped 3 bases, with 9 bases sitting between them. The CDR3 DNA follows: TGTGCCAGCACGGACAGACACACTGAAGCTTTCTTT. Its protein is CASTDRHTEAFF.

Only a few counts were recorded for this clonotype. V is TRBV6-5 and J is TRBJ2-7; maybe TRBD1 (6 bases). Trimming took off 10 bases at V and 9 bases at J, with 19 bases between the two ends. The CDR3 is 12 residues long. Germline CDR1 MNHEY, CDR2 SVGAGI. The CDR3, as DNA: TGTGCCACAGTATCGCCGACAGGCACGCAGTACGTC. Protein product: CATVSPTGTQYV.

There are a few counts of this clonotype. V is TRBV29-1 and J is TRBJ2-7; D gene uncertain. V was clipped by 5 bases and J by 5 bases, with 16 bases between them. CDR3 length: 13 residues. The germline V gene has CDR1 SQVTM and CDR2 ANQGSEA. The CDR3 nucleotides read TGCAGCGTTATCCCCATACCTCTCGACGAGCAGTACTTC. Translating it yields CSVIPIPLDEQYF.